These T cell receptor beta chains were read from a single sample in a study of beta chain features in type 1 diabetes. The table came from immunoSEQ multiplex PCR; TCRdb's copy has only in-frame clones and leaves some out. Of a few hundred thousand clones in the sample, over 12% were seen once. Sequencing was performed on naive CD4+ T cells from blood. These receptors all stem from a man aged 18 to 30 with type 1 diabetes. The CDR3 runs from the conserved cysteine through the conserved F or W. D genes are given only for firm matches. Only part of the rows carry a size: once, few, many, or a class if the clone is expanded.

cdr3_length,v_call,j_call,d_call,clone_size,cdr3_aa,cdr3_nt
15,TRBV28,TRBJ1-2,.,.,CASSQGYRANYGYTF,TGTGCCAGCAGTCAGGGTTACCGCGCTAACTATGGCTACACCTTC
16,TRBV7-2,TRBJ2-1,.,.,CASSLGGPPVGNEQFF,TGTGCCAGCAGCTTAGGCGGCCCGCCCGTGGGCAATGAGCAGTTCTTC
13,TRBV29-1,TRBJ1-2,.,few,CSVESGQRYGYTF,TGCAGCGTTGAGTCCGGACAACGCTATGGCTACACCTTC
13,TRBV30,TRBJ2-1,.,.,CACGGRSYNEQFF,TGTGCCTGCGGGGGACGCTCCTACAATGAGCAGTTCTTC
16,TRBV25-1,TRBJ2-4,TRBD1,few,CASSENTGGPKNIQYF,TGTGCCAGCAGTGAAAACACAGGGGGCCCCAAAAACATTCAGTACTTC
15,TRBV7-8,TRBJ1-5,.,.,CASSPLRVSNQPQHF,TGTGCCAGCAGCCCCCTGCGGGTAAGCAATCAGCCCCAGCATTTT
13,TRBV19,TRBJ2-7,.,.,CASSKPLGLEQYF,TGTGCCAGTAGTAAGCCGTTGGGCCTCGAGCAGTACTTC
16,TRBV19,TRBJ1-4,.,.,CASSIITGATNEKLFF,TGTGCCAGTAGTATAATCACAGGAGCAACTAATGAAAAACTGTTTTTT
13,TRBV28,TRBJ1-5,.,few,CASSFGEQRPQHF,TGTGCCAGCAGTTTCGGGGAACAACGGCCCCAGCATTTT
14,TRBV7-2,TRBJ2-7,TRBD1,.,CASSQDRASYEQYF,TGTGCCAGCAGCCAGGACAGGGCCTCCTACGAGCAGTACTTC
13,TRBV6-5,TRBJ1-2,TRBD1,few,CASSPQGGYGYTF,TGTGCCAGCAGTCCTCAGGGGGGCTATGGCTACACCTTC
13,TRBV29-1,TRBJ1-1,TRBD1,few,CSVETGEGTEAFF,TGCAGCGTTGAGACAGGGGAAGGTACTGAAGCTTTCTTT
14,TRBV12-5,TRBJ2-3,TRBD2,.,CASGRGTSSDTQYF,TGTGCTAGTGGAAGGGGGACTAGCTCAGATACGCAGTATTTT
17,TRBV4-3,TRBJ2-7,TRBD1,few,CASSQDNFWQGAWEQYF,TGCGCCAGCAGCCAAGATAATTTCTGGCAGGGGGCATGGGAGCAGTACTTC
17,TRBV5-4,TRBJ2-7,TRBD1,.,CASSQDLIGQGTYEQYF,TGCGCCAGCAGCCAAGATCTCATAGGACAGGGGACCTACGAGCAGTACTTC
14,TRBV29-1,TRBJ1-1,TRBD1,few,CSVARGQQNTEAFF,TGCAGCGTCGCAAGGGGACAGCAGAACACTGAAGCTTTCTTT
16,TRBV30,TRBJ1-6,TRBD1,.,CAWSSTGTVYNSPLHF,TGTGCCTGGAGTTCCACCGGGACAGTCTATAATTCACCCCTCCACTTT
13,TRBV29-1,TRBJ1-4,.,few,CSVLRGSNEKLFF,TGCAGCGTTCTGAGGGGGTCGAATGAAAAACTGTTTTTT
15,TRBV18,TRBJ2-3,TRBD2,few,CASSRSGGGTDTQYF,TGTGCCAGCTCAAGAAGCGGGGGTGGCACAGATACGCAGTATTTT
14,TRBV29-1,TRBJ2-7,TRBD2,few,CSASPGLAGYEQYF,TGCAGCGCCTCACCAGGACTAGCGGGTTACGAGCAGTACTTC
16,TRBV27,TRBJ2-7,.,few,CASSLFSPPRNYEQYF,TGTGCCAGCAGTTTATTTAGCCCACCGCGAAACTACGAGCAGTACTTC
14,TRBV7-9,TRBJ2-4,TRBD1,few,CASQDRGVVDIQYF,TGTGCCAGCCAAGACAGGGGCGTTGTGGACATTCAGTACTTC
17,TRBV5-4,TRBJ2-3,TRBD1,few,CASSSGTALFRTDTQYF,TGTGCCAGCAGCTCCGGGACAGCTCTATTTCGCACAGATACGCAGTATTTT
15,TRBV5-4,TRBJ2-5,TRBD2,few,CASSLEGSGRATQYF,TGTGCCAGCAGCTTGGAGGGTAGCGGGAGAGCGACCCAGTACTTC
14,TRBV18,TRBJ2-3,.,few,CASSLSRSTDTQYF,TGTGCCAGCTCACTTAGCCGGAGCACAGATACGCAGTATTTT
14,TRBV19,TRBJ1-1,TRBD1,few,CASSSAGGYSEAFF,TGTGCCAGTAGTTCGGCAGGGGGGTATAGTGAAGCTTTCTTT
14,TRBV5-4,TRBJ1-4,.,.,CASSLYGDNEKLFF,TGTGCCAGCAGCTTGTACGGAGATAATGAAAAACTGTTTTTT
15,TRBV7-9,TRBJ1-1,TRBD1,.,CASSLGAGGYTEAFF,TGTGCCAGCAGCTTAGGTGCAGGGGGCTACACTGAAGCTTTCTTT
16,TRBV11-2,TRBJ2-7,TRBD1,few,CASSLVAGQGAYEQYF,TGTGCCAGCAGCTTAGTGGCGGGACAGGGGGCCTACGAGCAGTACTTC
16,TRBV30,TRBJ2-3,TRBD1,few,CAWSKTGTGVEDTQYF,TGTGCCTGGAGTAAAACCGGGACAGGGGTGGAAGATACGCAGTATTTT
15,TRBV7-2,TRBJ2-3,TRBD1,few,CASSSDRLITDTQYF,TGTGCCAGCAGCTCGGACAGGTTGATCACAGATACGCAGTATTTT
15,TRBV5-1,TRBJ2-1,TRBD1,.,CASSFQGARSGEQFF,TGCGCCAGCAGTTTCCAGGGGGCCCGGTCCGGTGAGCAGTTCTTC
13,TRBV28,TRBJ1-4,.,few,CASSVGRNEKLFF,TGTGCCAGCAGTGTGGGGAGAAATGAAAAACTGTTTTTT
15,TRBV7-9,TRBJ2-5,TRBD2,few,CASSLVGGGLETQYF,TGTGCCAGCAGCTTAGTCGGGGGGGGCCTGGAGACCCAGTACTTC
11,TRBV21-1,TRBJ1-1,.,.,CASSNSSEAFF,TGTGCCAGCAGCAACTCGTCTGAAGCTTTCTTT
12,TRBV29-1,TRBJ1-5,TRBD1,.,CSVGTVNQPQHF,TGCAGCGTGGGGACAGTCAATCAGCCCCAGCATTTT
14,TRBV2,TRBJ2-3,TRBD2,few,CASSGSGGTDTQYF,TGTGCCAGCAGTGGGAGCGGGGGCACAGATACGCAGTATTTT
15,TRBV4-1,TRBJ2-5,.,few,CASSQVGLATETQYF,TGCGCCAGCAGCCAAGTAGGCTTAGCGACCGAGACCCAGTACTTC